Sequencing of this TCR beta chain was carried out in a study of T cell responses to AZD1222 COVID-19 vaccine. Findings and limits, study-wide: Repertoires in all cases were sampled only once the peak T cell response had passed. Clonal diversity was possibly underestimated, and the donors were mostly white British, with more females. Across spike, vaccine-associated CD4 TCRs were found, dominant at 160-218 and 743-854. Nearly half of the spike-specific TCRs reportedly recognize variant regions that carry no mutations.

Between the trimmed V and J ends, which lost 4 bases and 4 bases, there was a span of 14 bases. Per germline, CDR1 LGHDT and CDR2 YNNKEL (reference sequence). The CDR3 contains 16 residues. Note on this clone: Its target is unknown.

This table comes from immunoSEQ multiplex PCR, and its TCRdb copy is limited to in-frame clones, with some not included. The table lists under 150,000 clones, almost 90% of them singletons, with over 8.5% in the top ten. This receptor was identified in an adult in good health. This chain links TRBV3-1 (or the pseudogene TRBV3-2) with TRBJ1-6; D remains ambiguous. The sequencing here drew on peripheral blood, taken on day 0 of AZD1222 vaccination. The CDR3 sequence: CASSPYTSRYNSPLHF. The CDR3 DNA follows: TGTGCCAGCAGCCCTTACACTTCTCGGTATAATTCACCCCTCCACTTT.